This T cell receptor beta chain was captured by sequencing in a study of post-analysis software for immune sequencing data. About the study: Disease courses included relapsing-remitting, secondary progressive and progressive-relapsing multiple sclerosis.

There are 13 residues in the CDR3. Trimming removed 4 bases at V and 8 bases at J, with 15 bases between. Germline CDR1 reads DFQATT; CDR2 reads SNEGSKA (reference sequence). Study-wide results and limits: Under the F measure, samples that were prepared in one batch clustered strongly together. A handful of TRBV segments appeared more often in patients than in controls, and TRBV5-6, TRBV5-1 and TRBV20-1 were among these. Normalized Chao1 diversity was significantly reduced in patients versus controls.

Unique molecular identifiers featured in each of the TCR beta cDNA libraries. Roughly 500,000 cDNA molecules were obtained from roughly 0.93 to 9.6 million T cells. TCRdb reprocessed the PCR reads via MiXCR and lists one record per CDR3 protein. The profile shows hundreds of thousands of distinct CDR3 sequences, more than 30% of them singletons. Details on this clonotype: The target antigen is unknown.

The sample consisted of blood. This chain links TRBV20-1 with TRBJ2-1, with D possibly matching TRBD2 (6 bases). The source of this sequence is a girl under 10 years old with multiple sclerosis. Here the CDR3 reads CSATPWRGHEQFF. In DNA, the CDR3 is TGCAGTGCTACCCCATGGAGGGGCCATGAGCAGTTCTTC.